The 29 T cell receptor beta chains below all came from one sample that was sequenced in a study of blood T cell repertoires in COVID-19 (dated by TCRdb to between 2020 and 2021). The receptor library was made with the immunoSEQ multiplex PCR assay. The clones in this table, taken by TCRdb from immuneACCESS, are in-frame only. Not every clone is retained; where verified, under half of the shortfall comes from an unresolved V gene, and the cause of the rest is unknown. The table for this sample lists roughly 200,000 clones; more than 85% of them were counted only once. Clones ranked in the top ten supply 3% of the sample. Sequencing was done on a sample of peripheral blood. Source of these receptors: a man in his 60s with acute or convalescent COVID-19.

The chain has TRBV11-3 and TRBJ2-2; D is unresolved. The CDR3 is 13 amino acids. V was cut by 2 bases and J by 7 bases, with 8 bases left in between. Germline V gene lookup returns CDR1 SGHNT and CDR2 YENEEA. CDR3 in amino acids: CASSLTPNGELFF. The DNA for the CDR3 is TGTGCCAGCAGCTTAACTCCCAACGGGGAGCTGTTTTTT.

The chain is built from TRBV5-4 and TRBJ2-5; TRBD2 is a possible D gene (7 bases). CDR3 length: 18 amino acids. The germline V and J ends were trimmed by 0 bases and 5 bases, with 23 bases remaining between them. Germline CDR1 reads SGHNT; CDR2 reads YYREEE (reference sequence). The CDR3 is CASSLGPPGGGDAETQYF. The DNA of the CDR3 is TGTGCCAGCAGCTTGGGCCCACCCGGAGGGGGGGACGCGGAGACCCAGTACTTC.

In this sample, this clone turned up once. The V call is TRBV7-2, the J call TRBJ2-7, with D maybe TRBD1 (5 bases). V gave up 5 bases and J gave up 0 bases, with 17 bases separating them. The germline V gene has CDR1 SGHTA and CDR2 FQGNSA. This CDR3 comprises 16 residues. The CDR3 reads CASSIGAGSSSYEQYF. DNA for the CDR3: TGTGCCAGCAGCATAGGGGCAGGTTCGAGCTCCTACGAGCAGTACTTC.

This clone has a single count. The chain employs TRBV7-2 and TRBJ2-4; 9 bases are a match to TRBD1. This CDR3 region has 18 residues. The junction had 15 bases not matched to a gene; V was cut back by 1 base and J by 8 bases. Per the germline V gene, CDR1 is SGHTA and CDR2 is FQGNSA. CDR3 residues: CASSLVTPGQGGIYIQYF. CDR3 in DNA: TGTGCCAGCAGCTTAGTCACCCCGGGACAGGGCGGGATCTACATTCAGTACTTC.

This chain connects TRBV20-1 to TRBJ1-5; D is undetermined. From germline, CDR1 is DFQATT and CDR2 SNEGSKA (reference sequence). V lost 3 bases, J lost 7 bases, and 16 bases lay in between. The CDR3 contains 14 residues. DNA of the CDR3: TGCAGTGCTAGTGTTCCGGGAGAGAGGCAGCCCCAGCATTTT. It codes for CSASVPGERQPQHF.

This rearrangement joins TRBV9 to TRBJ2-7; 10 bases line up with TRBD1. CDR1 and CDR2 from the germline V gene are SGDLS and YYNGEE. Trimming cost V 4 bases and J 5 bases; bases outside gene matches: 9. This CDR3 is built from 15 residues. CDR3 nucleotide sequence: TGTGCCAGCAGCCCACAAGGGACAGGGGACCACGAGCAGTACTTC. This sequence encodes CASSPQGTGDHEQYF.

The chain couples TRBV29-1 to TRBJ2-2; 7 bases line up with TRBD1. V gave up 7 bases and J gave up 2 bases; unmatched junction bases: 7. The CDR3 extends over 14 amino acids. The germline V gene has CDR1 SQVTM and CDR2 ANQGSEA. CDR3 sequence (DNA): TGCAGCGCCCAACGACAGGGAAACACCGGGGAGCTGTTTTTT. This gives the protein CSAQRQGNTGELFF.

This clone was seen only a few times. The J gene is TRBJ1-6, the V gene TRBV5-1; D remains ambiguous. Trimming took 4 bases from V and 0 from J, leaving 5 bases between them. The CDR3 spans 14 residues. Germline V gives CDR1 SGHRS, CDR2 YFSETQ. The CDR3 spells CASSHSSYNSPLHF. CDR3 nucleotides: TGCGCCAGCAGCCACAGCTCCTATAATTCACCCCTCCACTTT.

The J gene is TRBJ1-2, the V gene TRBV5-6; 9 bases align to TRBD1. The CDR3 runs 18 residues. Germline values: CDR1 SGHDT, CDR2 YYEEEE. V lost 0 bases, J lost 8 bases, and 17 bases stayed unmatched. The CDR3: CASSLGALAGDRAKGYTF. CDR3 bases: TGTGCCAGCAGCTTGGGGGCATTGGCGGGGGACAGGGCGAAAGGCTACACCTTC. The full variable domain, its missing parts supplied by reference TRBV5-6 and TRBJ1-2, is DAGVTQSPTHLIKTRGQQVTLRCSPKSGHDTVSWYQQALGQGPQFIFQYYEEEERQRGNFPDRFSGHQFPNYSSELNVNALLLGDSALYLCASSLGALAGDRAKGYTFGSGTRLTVV.

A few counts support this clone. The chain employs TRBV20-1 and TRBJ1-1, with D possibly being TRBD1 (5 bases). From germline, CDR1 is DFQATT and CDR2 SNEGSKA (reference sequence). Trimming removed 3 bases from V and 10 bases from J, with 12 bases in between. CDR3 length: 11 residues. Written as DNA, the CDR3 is TGCAGTGCTAGGGGGCAGGGCCGAGCTTTCTTT. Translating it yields CSARGQGRAFF.

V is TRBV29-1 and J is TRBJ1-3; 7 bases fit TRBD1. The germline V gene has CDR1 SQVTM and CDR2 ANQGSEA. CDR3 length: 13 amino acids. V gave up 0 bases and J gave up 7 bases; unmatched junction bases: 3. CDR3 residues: CSVEEQGLNTIYF. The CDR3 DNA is TGCAGCGTTGAAGAACAGGGGCTGAACACCATATATTTT. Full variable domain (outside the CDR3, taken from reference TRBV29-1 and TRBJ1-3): SAVISQKPSRDICQRGTSLTIQCQVDSQVTMMFWYRQQPGQSLTLIATANQGSEATYESGFVIDKFPISRPNLTFSTLTVSNMSPEDSSIYLCSVEEQGLNTIYFGEGSWLTVV.

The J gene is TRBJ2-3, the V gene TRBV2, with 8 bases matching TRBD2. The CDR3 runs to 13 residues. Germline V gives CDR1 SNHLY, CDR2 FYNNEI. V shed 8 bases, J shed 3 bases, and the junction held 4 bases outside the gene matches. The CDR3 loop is CASPTSGTDTQYF. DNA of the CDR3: TGTGCCAGCCCCACTAGCGGTACAGATACGCAGTATTTT.

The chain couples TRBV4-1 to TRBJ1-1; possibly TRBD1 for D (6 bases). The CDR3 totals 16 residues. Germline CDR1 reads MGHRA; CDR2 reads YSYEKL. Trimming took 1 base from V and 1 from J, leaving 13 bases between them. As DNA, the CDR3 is TGCGCCAGCAGCCAAGTATCTCAGGGGAAGAACACTGAAGCTTTCTTT. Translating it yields CASSQVSQGKNTEAFF.

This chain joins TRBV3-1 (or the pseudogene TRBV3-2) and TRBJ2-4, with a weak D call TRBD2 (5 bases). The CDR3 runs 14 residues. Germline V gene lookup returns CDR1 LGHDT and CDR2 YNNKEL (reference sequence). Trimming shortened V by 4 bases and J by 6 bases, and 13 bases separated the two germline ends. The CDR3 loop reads CASSRRPGRNIQYF. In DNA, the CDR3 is TGTGCCAGCAGCCGGAGGCCGGGGAGAAACATTCAGTACTTC.

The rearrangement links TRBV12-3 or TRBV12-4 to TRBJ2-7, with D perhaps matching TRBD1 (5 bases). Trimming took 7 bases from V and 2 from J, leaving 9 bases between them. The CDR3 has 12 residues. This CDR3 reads CASTDSPYEQYF. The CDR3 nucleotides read TGTGCCAGCACCGACAGTCCCTACGAGCAGTACTTC.

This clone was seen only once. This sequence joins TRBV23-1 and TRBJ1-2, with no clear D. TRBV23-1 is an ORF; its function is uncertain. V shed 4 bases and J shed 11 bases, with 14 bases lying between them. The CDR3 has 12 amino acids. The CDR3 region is CASSLRHSWYTF. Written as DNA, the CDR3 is TGCGCCAGCAGTCTGCGGCATTCATGGTACACCTTC.

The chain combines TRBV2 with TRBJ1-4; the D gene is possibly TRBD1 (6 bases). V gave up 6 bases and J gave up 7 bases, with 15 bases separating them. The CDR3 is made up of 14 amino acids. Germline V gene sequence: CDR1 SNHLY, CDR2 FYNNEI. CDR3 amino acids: CASRRTVSGEKLFF. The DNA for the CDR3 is TGTGCCAGCAGGCGGACAGTCTCGGGTGAAAAACTGTTTTTT.

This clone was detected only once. CDR3 sequence: CATQRGGDGYGYTF. CDR3 DNA: TGTGCCACTCAACGCGGAGGGGATGGCTATGGCTACACCTTC. The chain has TRBV7-9 and TRBJ1-2, with D possibly matching TRBD1 (5 bases). Germline V lookup: CDR1 SEHNR, CDR2 FQNEAQ (reference sequence). The CDR3 contains 14 residues. V gave up 10 bases and J gave up 4 bases, with 19 bases separating them. Full variable domain (missing parts from reference TRBV7-9 and TRBJ1-2): DTGVSQNPRHKITKRGQNVTFRCDPISEHNRLYWYRQTLGQGPEFLTYFQNEAQLEKSRLLSDRFSAERPKGSFSTLEIQRTEQGDSAMYLCATQRGGDGYGYTFGSGTRLTVV.

The CDR3: CASSGGDRGNTEAFF. The CDR3, as DNA: TGTGCCAGCAGCGGGGGGGACCGGGGGAACACTGAAGCTTTCTTT. The chain couples TRBV11-2 to TRBJ1-1, with a weak D call TRBD1 (5 bases). Trimming removed 5 bases from V and 1 base from J, with 14 bases in between. Germline CDR1 is SGHAT and CDR2 is FQNNGV. This CDR3 comprises 15 residues.

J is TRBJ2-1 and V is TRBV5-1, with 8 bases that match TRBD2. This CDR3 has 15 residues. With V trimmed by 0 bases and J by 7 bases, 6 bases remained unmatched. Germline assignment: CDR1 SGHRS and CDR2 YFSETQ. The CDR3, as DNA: TGCGCCAGCAGCTTGGTGAGCGGGGGCTCAAATGAGCAGTTCTTC. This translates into CASSLVSGGSNEQFF.

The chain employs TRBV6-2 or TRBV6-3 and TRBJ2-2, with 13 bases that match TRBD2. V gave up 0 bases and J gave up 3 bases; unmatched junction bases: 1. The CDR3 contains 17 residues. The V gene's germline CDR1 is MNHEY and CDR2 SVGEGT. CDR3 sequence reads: CASSYSGLAGYTGELFF. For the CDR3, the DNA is TGTGCCAGCAGTTACTCGGGACTAGCGGGGTACACCGGGGAGCTGTTTTTT.

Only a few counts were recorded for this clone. In DNA form, the CDR3 reads TGTGCCAGCAGGGTAGCGGGGGGAGGCCGGGACAATGAGCAGTTCTTC. Encoded protein: CASRVAGGGRDNEQFF. The chain links TRBV28 to TRBJ2-1, with 10 bases matching TRBD2. After removal of 6 bases from V and 5 bases from J, the junction contained 10 bases not matched to a gene. Germline-derived CDR1 and CDR2 are MDHEN and SYDVKM. CDR3 size: 16 residues.

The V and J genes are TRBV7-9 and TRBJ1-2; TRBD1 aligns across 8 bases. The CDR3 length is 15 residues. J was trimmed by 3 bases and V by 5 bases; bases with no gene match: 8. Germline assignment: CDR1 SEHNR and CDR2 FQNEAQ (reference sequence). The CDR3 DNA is TGTGCCAGCAGCGGCAGCGGACAGGGTGACTATGGCTACACCTTC. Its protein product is CASSGSGQGDYGYTF.

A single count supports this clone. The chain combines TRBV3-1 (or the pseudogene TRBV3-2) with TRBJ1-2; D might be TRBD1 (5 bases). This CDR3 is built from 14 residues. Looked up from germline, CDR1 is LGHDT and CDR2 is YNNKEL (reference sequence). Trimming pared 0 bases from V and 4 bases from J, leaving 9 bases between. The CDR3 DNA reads TGTGCCAGCAGCCAAGATCGCAGGGTCTATGGCTACACCTTC. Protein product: CASSQDRRVYGYTF.

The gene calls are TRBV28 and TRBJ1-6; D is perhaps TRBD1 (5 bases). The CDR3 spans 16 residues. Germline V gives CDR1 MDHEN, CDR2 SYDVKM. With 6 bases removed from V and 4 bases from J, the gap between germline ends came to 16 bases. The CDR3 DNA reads TGTGCCAGCAGCAAACAGGAACCCGCGTATAATTCACCCCTCCACTTT. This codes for CASSKQEPAYNSPLHF.

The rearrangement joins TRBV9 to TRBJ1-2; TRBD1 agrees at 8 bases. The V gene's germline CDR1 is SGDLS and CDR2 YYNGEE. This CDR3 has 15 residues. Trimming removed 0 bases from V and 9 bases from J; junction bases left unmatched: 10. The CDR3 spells CASSVEPRGRGSYTF. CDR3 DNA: TGTGCCAGCAGCGTAGAACCCAGGGGGCGCGGGAGCTACACCTTC.

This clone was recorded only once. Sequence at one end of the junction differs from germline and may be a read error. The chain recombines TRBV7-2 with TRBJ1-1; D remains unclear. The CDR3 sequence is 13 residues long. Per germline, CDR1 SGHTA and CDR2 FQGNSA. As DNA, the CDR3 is TGTGCCAGCATCCCGACTAACGCGGGGAAGGAGGTCTTT. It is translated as CASIPTNAGKEVF.

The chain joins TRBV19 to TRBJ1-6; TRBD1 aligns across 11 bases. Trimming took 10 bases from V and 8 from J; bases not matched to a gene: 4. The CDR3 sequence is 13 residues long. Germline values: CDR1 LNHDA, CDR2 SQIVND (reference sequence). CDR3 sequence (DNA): TGTGCCACCGCGGGACAGGGGGATTCACCCCTCCACTTT. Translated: CATAGQGDSPLHF.

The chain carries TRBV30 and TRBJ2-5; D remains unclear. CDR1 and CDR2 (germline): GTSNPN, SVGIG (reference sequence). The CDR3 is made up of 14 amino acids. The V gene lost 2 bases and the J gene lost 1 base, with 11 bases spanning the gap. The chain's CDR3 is CAWSISDTQETQYF. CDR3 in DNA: TGTGCCTGGAGTATATCAGACACCCAAGAGACCCAGTACTTC.